These T cell receptor beta chains were read from a single sample in a study of CD8 T cells in Susac syndrome. Each CDR3 protein is one row after TCRdb ran MiXCR on the immunoSEQ multiplex PCR reads. The data show about 240,000 distinct CDR3 sequences, around 96% seen once. The sample comprised CD4+ T cells from PBMCs. All receptors derive from a human donor with Susac syndrome. The CDR3 runs from the conserved cysteine through the conserved F or W. A D gene is named only where the DNA matches it firmly. A clone size is listed for some rows: how often the clone was seen (once, few, many), or a class if it is expanded.

D: TRBD1; size: NA; J: TRBJ2-2; V: TRBV5-8; CDR3: CASSPGTGSTGELFF; DNA: TGTGCCAGCAGCCCCGGGACAGGGAGCACCGGGGAGCTGTTTTTT
D: TRBD2; size: NA; J: TRBJ2-7; V: TRBV3-1; CDR3: CASSQFSGRAFEQYF; DNA: TGTGCCAGCAGCCAATTTAGCGGGAGGGCCTTCGAGCAGTACTTC
D: TRBD1; size: NA; J: TRBJ1-4; V: TRBV9; CDR3: CASRGTVREKLFF; DNA: TGTGCCAGCCGGGGGACAGTCCGCGAAAAACTGTTTTTT
D: TRBD1; size: NA; J: TRBJ2-5; V: TRBV11-2; CDR3: CASSAARTGLGQETQYF; DNA: TGTGCCAGCAGCGCAGCCCGGACAGGTCTTGGCCAAGAGACCCAGTACTTC
D: NA; size: NA; J: TRBJ1-1; V: TRBV6-6; CDR3: CASSYSGAYEAFF; DNA: TGTGCCAGCAGCTATTCCGGGGCCTATGAAGCTTTCTTT
D: NA; size: NA; J: TRBJ1-5; V: TRBV6-5; CDR3: CASSRQRDQPQHF; DNA: TGTGCCAGCAGCAGACAGAGGGATCAGCCCCAGCATTTT
D: NA; size: NA; J: TRBJ2-7; V: TRBV27; CDR3: CASSFGVTYEQYF; DNA: TGTGCCAGCAGTTTTGGGGTTACCTACGAGCAGTACTTC
D: NA; size: NA; J: TRBJ2-5; V: TRBV20-1; CDR3: CSARDPLGRETQYF; DNA: TGCAGTGCTAGAGACCCCCTCGGGCGAGAGACCCAGTACTTC
D: TRBD2; size: NA; J: TRBJ2-1; V: TRBV20-1; CDR3: CSAVQGTSGYNEQFF; DNA: TGCAGTGCTGTCCAGGGAACTAGCGGCTACAATGAGCAGTTCTTC
D: NA; size: NA; J: TRBJ1-5; V: TRBV30; CDR3: CAWSTTLSNQPQHF; DNA: TGTGCCTGGAGTACCACACTTAGCAATCAGCCCCAGCATTTT
D: TRBD1; size: NA; J: TRBJ1-2; V: TRBV15; CDR3: CATSRDQQGLGRWYGYTF; DNA: TGTGCCACCAGCAGAGATCAACAGGGGCTCGGCCGGTGGTATGGCTACACCTTC
D: NA; size: NA; J: TRBJ2-7; V: TRBV4-1; CDR3: CASSRLVLNEQYF; DNA: TGCGCCAGCAGCCGACTGGTCTTGAACGAGCAGTACTTC
D: TRBD1; size: NA; J: TRBJ2-1; V: TRBV24-1; CDR3: CATSDPTGGIHNEQFF; DNA: TGTGCCACCAGTGATCCGACAGGGGGCATCCACAATGAGCAGTTCTTC
D: NA; size: NA; J: TRBJ1-1; V: TRBV28; CDR3: CATLRDNTEAFF; DNA: TGTGCCACCCTCCGGGACAACACTGAAGCTTTCTTT
D: TRBD2; size: NA; J: TRBJ2-1; V: TRBV29-1; CDR3: CSVSGTTNNEQFF; DNA: TGCAGCGTTTCCGGGACTACCAACAATGAGCAGTTCTTC
D: TRBD2; size: NA; J: TRBJ2-1; V: TRBV14; CDR3: CASSPPGLAAFNEQFF; DNA: TGTGCCAGCAGCCCACCGGGACTAGCGGCCTTCAATGAGCAGTTCTTC
D: NA; size: NA; J: TRBJ2-7; V: TRBV27; CDR3: CASSPPVNEQYF; DNA: TGTGCCAGCAGTCCGCCGGTAAACGAGCAGTACTTC
D: NA; size: once; J: TRBJ1-2; V: TRBV4-1; CDR3: CASSQGAGSVDYGYTF; DNA: TGCGCCAGCAGCCAAGGTGCGGGGAGTGTAGACTATGGCTACACCTTC
D: TRBD2; size: once; J: TRBJ2-7; V: TRBV15; CDR3: CATSRGPAGGYEQYF; DNA: TGTGCCACCAGCAGAGGGCCAGCGGGAGGTTACGAGCAGTACTTC
D: TRBD1; size: NA; J: TRBJ1-4; V: TRBV4-1; CDR3: CASSRRTGANEKLFF; DNA: TGCGCCAGCAGCCGGAGAACAGGGGCTAATGAAAAACTGTTTTTT
D: TRBD2; size: NA; J: TRBJ2-7; V: TRBV30; CDR3: CAWSVPTSGGRRQYF; DNA: TGTGCCTGGAGTGTACCGACTAGCGGGGGGAGGAGGCAGTACTTC
D: NA; size: once; J: TRBJ2-2; V: TRBV5-1; CDR3: CATSPDSYTGELFF; DNA: TGCGCCACGAGCCCCGACAGCTACACCGGGGAGCTGTTTTTT
D: TRBD1; size: once; J: TRBJ1-4; V: TRBV7-9; CDR3: CASSLGDSGGEKLFF; DNA: TGTGCCAGCAGCCTAGGGGACAGTGGGGGTGAAAAACTGTTTTTT
D: TRBD1; size: NA; J: TRBJ2-5; V: TRBV29-1; CDR3: CSTSGTGTQETQYF; DNA: TGCAGCACCTCCGGGACAGGGACCCAAGAGACCCAGTACTTC
D: NA; size: NA; J: TRBJ2-4; V: TRBV15; CDR3: CATSPGRLAKNIQYF; DNA: TGTGCCACCAGCCCTGGCCGGCTAGCCAAAAACATTCAGTACTTC
D: TRBD2; size: NA; J: TRBJ2-1; V: TRBV30; CDR3: CAWSVGGRSNEQFF; DNA: TGTGCCTGGAGTGTGGGCGGGAGAAGTAATGAGCAGTTCTTC
D: NA; size: NA; J: TRBJ1-2; V: TRBV20-1; CDR3: CSAPRGSDGYTF; DNA: TGCAGTGCCCCCCGGGGTAGTGATGGCTACACCTTC
D: NA; size: NA; J: TRBJ2-5; V: TRBV15; CDR3: CATSRSPRGREETQYF; DNA: TGTGCCACCAGCAGATCGCCACGGGGGCGGGAAGAGACCCAGTACTTC
D: NA; size: NA; J: TRBJ2-7; V: TRBV7-9; CDR3: CASSLASVRGKVFSYEQYF; DNA: TGTGCCAGCAGCTTAGCATCTGTGAGGGGAAAGGTATTTTCCTACGAGCAGTACTTC
D: NA; size: NA; J: TRBJ2-7; V: TRBV28; CDR3: CASRKRGQSYPYEQYF; DNA: TGTGCCAGCAGAAAAAGAGGGCAGTCATATCCCTACGAGCAGTACTTC
D: TRBD1; size: NA; J: TRBJ1-1; V: TRBV5-1; CDR3: CASSTRTGANTEAFF; DNA: TGCGCCAGCAGCACCCGGACAGGGGCGAACACTGAAGCTTTCTTT
D: NA; size: NA; J: TRBJ2-7; V: TRBV2; CDR3: CASSVSYEQYF; DNA: TGTGCCAGCAGTGTATCCTACGAGCAGTACTTC
D: TRBD1; size: NA; J: TRBJ2-2; V: TRBV3-1; CDR3: CASSQRGTGVTGELFF; DNA: TGTGCCAGCAGCCAAAGAGGGACAGGTGTCACCGGGGAGCTGTTTTTT
D: TRBD1; size: NA; J: TRBJ1-5; V: TRBV3-1; CDR3: CASSQQTGAQHF; DNA: TGTGCCAGCAGCCAACAGACAGGGGCCCAGCATTTT
D: NA; size: NA; J: TRBJ2-7; V: TRBV4-2; CDR3: CASSQDRWNEQYF; DNA: TGTGCCAGCAGCCAAGATCGATGGAACGAGCAGTACTTC
D: NA; size: NA; J: TRBJ2-3; V: TRBV7-8; CDR3: CASSLAVSFSHMDTQYF; DNA: TGTGCCAGCAGCTTAGCCGTCTCCTTCTCACACATGGATACGCAGTATTTT
D: NA; size: NA; J: TRBJ2-5; V: TRBV20-1; CDR3: CSAVGSQETQYF; DNA: TGCAGTGCCGTGGGGTCCCAAGAGACCCAGTACTTC
D: NA; size: NA; J: TRBJ2-5; V: TRBV7-2; CDR3: CASSFRGAWETQYF; DNA: TGTGCCAGCAGCTTTCGGGGGGCGTGGGAGACCCAGTACTTC
D: NA; size: NA; J: TRBJ2-1; V: TRBV11-3; CDR3: CASSSSVLRGNEQFF; DNA: TGTGCCAGCAGCTCTAGTGTCCTGCGAGGCAATGAGCAGTTCTTC
D: NA; size: NA; J: TRBJ2-2; V: TRBV5-1; CDR3: CASSPDSFGELFF; DNA: TGCGCCAGCAGCCCGGACAGTTTCGGGGAGCTGTTTTTT
D: NA; size: NA; J: TRBJ1-5; V: TRBV27; CDR3: CASGEQPQHF; DNA: TGTGCCAGCGGCGAGCAGCCCCAGCATTTT
D: NA; size: NA; J: TRBJ2-5; V: TRBV29-1; CDR3: CSGEPWAAGETQYF; DNA: TGCAGCGGAGAGCCCTGGGCCGCGGGGGAGACCCAGTACTTC
D: TRBD2; size: NA; J: TRBJ2-7; V: TRBV20-1; CDR3: CSALIPPTSGRYYEQYF; DNA: TGCAGTGCCCTCATCCCGCCAACTAGCGGGAGGTACTACGAGCAGTACTTC
D: TRBD2; size: NA; J: TRBJ2-7; V: TRBV7-9; CDR3: CASSDRGVAVAEQYF; DNA: TGTGCCAGCAGCGACCGGGGGGTAGCGGTCGCCGAGCAGTACTTC
D: NA; size: NA; J: TRBJ1-1; V: TRBV11-2; CDR3: CASSDYREGRTEAFF; DNA: TGTGCCAGCAGCGACTACCGGGAGGGTAGAACTGAAGCTTTCTTT
D: NA; size: NA; J: TRBJ1-2; V: TRBV2; CDR3: CASSLYRTEGRDGYTF; DNA: TGTGCCAGCAGCCTTTATCGTACGGAGGGTAGGGATGGCTACACCTTC
D: NA; size: NA; J: TRBJ2-2; V: TRBV11-2; CDR3: CASSKTTTSQTYTGELFF; DNA: TGTGCCAGCAGCAAAACAACCACCTCCCAGACTTACACCGGGGAGCTGTTTTTT
D: NA; size: NA; J: TRBJ2-7; V: TRBV28; CDR3: CASSFRQVTTYEQYF; DNA: TGTGCCAGCAGTTTTCGACAGGTCACGACCTACGAGCAGTACTTC
D: TRBD1; size: once; J: TRBJ2-5; V: TRBV2; CDR3: CASRADRGIGETQYF; DNA: TGTGCCAGCAGGGCGGACAGGGGGATCGGTGAGACCCAGTACTTC
D: NA; size: NA; J: TRBJ2-5; V: TRBV12-3/TRBV12-4; CDR3: CASSSWTAGETQYF; DNA: TGTGCCAGCAGTTCCTGGACAGCCGGGGAGACCCAGTACTTC
D: NA; size: NA; J: TRBJ1-1; V: TRBV5-1; CDR3: CASSSNLNTEAFF; DNA: TGCGCCAGCAGCTCGAATTTAAACACTGAAGCTTTCTTT